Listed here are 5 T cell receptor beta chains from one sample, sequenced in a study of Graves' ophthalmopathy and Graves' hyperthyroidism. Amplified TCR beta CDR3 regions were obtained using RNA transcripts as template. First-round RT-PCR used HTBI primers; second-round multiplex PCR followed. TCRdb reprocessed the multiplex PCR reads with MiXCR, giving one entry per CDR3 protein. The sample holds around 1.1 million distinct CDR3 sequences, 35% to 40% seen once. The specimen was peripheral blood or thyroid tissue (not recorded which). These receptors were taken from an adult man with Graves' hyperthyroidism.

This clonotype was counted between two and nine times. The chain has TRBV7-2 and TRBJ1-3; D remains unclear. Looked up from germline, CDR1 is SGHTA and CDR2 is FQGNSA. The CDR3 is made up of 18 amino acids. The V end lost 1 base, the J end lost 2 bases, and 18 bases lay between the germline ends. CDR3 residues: CASSLGGYTPTPGNTIYF. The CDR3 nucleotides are TGTGCCAGCAGCTTAGGCGGGTACACCCCCACGCCTGGAAACACCATATATTTT.

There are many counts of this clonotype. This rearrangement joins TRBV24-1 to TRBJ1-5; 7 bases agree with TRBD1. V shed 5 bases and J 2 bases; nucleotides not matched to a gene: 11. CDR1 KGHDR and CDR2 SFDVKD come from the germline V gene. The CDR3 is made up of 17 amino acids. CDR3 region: CATSGGGTGDGNQPQHF. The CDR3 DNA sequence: TGTGCCACCAGTGGGGGGGGAACAGGGGACGGCAATCAGCCCCAGCATTTT.

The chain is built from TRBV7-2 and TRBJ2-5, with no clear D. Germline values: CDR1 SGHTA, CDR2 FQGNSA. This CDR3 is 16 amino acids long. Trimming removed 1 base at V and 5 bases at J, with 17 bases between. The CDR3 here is CASSLVTTFQLETQYF. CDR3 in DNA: TGTGCCAGCAGCTTAGTCACAACGTTCCAATTGGAGACCCAGTACTTC.

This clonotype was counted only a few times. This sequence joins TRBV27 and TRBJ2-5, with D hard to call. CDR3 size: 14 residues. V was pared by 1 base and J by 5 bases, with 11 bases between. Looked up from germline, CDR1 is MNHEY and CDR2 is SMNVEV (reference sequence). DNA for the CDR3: TGTGCCAGCAGTTTATTGGGCGGATCGGAGACCCAGTACTTC. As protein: CASSLLGGSETQYF.

The CDR3: CASSAKGGNMQPQHF. The CDR3 nucleotides read TGTGCCAGCAGTGCTAAGGGGGGAAATATGCAGCCCCAGCATTTT. The chain uses TRBV25-1 and TRBJ1-5, with a possible D match to TRBD1 (6 bases). Looked up from germline, CDR1 is MGHDK and CDR2 is SYGVNS. Trimming left V 4 bases short and J 7 bases short, with 17 bases between. CDR3 length equals 15 residues.